What follows are 9 T cell receptor beta chains derived from one specimen sequenced in a study of CD8+ T cells in alopecia areata. cDNA prepared by RNA extraction and subsequent reverse transcription served as the template for sequencing. The repertoire was sequenced with immunoSEQ multiplex PCR; TCRdb's copy has only in-frame clones and lacks some. The table has 50,000 to 70,000 clones, 44% seen once. Sequenced material: NKG2D-low CD8+ T cells sorted from blood. Every receptor here comes from a human donor with alopecia areata.

As to this clone: Mismatch with germline at one junction end may stem from a read error. V usage is TRBV29-1 and J usage is TRBJ2-7; the match to TRBD2 covers 10 bases. CDR1 and CDR2 (germline): SQVTM, ANQGSEA. The CDR3 is made up of 14 amino acids. CDR3 region: CSGASGGPDYGQYF. The CDR3 DNA follows: TGCAGCGGCGCTAGCGGGGGCCCCGATTACGGGCAGTACTTC.

The gene calls are TRBV9 and TRBJ1-2; D call uncertain. The CDR3 runs 13 residues. Germline CDR1 and CDR2: SGDLS and YYNGEE. With 3 bases removed from V and 4 bases from J, the gap between germline ends came to 10 bases. The CDR3 here is CASSGISGYGYTF. Written as DNA, the CDR3 is TGTGCCAGCAGCGGGATATCGGGCTATGGCTACACCTTC.

The chain joins TRBV2 to TRBJ2-1; TRBD1 matches 8 bases. The CDR3 consists of 16 residues. The V and J ends lost 9 bases and 5 bases, in that order; junction bases with no gene match: 15. Germline CDR1 is SNHLY and CDR2 is FYNNEI. CDR3 nucleotide sequence: TGTGCCAGTCCCCAACCCGACGACAGGGGTGACAATGAGCAGTTCTTC. Its protein product is CASPQPDDRGDNEQFF.

The chain couples TRBV28 to TRBJ1-2; 8 bases are a match to TRBD1. CDR3 length: 15 amino acids. Germline V gives CDR1 MDHEN, CDR2 SYDVKM. The J segment lost 5 bases and the V segment lost 3 bases, leaving 8 bases of the junction unmatched. CDR3 nucleotide sequence: TGTGCCAGCAGTTTCTCCCGGACAGGGCCTTATGGCTACACCTTC. It codes for CASSFSRTGPYGYTF.

This rearrangement joins TRBV7-2 to TRBJ2-5; TRBD2 matches 15 bases. J was trimmed by 1 base and V by 5 bases; bases with no gene match: 11. CDR1 is SGHTA, CDR2 FQGNSA, per germline. This CDR3 is 19 amino acids long. The chain's CDR3 is CASSVGTSGGIVIQETQYF. CDR3 in DNA: TGTGCCAGCAGCGTAGGGACTAGCGGGGGGATCGTCATCCAAGAGACCCAGTACTTC.

The rearrangement uses TRBV4-2 and TRBJ2-1; no reliable D call. V lost 1 base and J 9 bases, leaving 4 bases between the germline ends. Germline V gene data show CDR1 as LGHNA and CDR2 as YNFKEQ. This CDR3 is 11 amino acids long. The CDR3 reads CASSQVPEQFF. The DNA for the CDR3 is TGTGCCAGCAGCCAAGTGCCTGAGCAGTTCTTC.

The gene calls are TRBV7-9 and TRBJ1-5, with D possibly being TRBD1 (6 bases). From germline, CDR1 is SEHNR and CDR2 FQNEAQ (reference sequence). The V end was cut by 3 bases, the J end by 2 bases, with 11 bases between. This CDR3 contains 15 residues. In DNA form, the CDR3 reads TGTGCCAGCAGCTTGAGGGGGGAGGGCAATCAGCCCCAGCATTTT. It specifies CASSLRGEGNQPQHF. Drawing the rest from reference TRBV7-9 and TRBJ1-5, the complete variable domain is DTGVSQNPRHKITKRGQNVTFRCDPISEHNRLYWYRQTLGQGPEFLTYFQNEAQLEKSRLLSDRFSAERPKGSFSTLEIQRTEQGDSAMYLCASSLRGEGNQPQHFGDGTRLSIL.

This clone has just a few counts. The rearrangement uses TRBV29-1 and TRBJ1-3; the match to TRBD1 covers 9 bases. V was pared by 0 bases and J by 4 bases, with 13 bases of the junction left unmatched. Germline lookup yields CDR1 SQVTM and CDR2 ANQGSEA. This CDR3 contains 18 residues. The CDR3 coding sequence is TGCAGCGTTGAAGATCGAGCACAGGGGGCCTACCCCGGAAACACCATATATTTT. Translation gives CSVEDRAQGAYPGNTIYF.

This clone has just a few counts. DNA for the CDR3: TGCAGCGTTGATGGTGGTACTACTAAAGGAGGGGAGCAGTACTTC. It translates to CSVDGGTTKGGEQYF. V gene TRBV29-1 combines with J gene TRBJ2-7, with D possibly being TRBD2 (6 bases). This CDR3 is 15 amino acids long. With 3 bases removed from V and 7 bases from J, the gap between germline ends came to 22 bases. From germline, CDR1 is SQVTM and CDR2 ANQGSEA.